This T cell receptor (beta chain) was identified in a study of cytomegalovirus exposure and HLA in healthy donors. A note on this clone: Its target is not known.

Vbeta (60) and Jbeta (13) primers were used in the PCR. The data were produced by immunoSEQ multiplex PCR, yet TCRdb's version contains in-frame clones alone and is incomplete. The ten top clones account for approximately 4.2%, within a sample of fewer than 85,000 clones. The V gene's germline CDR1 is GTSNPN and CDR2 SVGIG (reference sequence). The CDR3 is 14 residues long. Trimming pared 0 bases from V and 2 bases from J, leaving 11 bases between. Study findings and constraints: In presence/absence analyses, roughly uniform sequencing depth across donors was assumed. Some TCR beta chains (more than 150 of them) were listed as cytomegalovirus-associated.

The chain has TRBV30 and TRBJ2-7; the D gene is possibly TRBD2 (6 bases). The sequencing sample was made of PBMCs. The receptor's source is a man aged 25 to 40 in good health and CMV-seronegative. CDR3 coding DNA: TGTGCCTGGAGTGTAGAGGGAGGCCCCTACGAGCAGTACTTC. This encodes CAWSVEGGPYEQYF. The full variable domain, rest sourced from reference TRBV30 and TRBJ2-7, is SQTIHQWPATLVQPVGSPLSLECTVEGTSNPNLYWYRQAAGRGLQLLFYSVGIGQISSEVPQNLSASRPQDRQFILSSKKLLLSDSGFYLCAWSVEGGPYEQYFGPGTRLTVT.